A selection of T cell receptor beta chains follows, all from one sample in a study of cytomegalovirus exposure and HLA in healthy donors. Assay: immunoSEQ multiplex PCR; the TCRdb copy retains only in-frame clones and omits some. The sample holds roughly 180,000 clones, around 75% seen once. Input material: PBMCs. The receptors originated from a woman aged 25 to 39 in good health and CMV-seropositive. The CDR3 runs from the conserved cysteine through the conserved F or W. Fields, in order: clone size, V gene, CDR3 protein. Clone size appears in some rows only: once, few, many, or a class for an expanded clone.

NA TRBV11-2 CASQPRRLDHEQYF
NA TRBV14 CASSQVRTYEQYF
NA TRBV28 CASSTQTGETQYF
once TRBV6-7 CASSYSGSGGNWELFF
once TRBV6-5 CASSPGLANTGELFF
NA TRBV6-5 CASSNFPGGPTGELFF
NA TRBV10-1 CASSVSTQRGWGNEQFF
NA TRBV29-1 CSLKRGGYDEQFF
NA TRBV7-8 CASSLVGTGNSPLHF
NA TRBV28 CASRPFGLNYEQYF
NA TRBV5-6 CASSLVRSGELFF
NA TRBV29-1 CSVKDRANTGELFF
NA TRBV7-8 CASRGLADQETQYF
NA TRBV5-4 CALARNPMNTEAFF
NA TRBV10-2 CASRPRDRAEETQYF
few TRBV10-3 CAIIREGRGIQAEAFF
NA TRBV5-1 CASSFPERGIGETQYF
NA TRBV15 CATSRVRGPQETQYF
NA TRBV6-5 CASSRDFHQPQHF
NA TRBV18 CASSSGGNEQYF
NA TRBV4-3 CASSQDGGANVLTF
NA TRBV6-6 CASTSTGGGAGELFF
NA TRBV25-1 CASRGQYYGYTF
many TRBV7-9 CASSSRTAGWVTQYF
NA TRBV2 CASSERRGSYNEQFF
few TRBV7-8 CASSEGDSPAQPQHF
NA TRBV2 CASTVGVAFF
NA TRBV18 CASSPSRPGIETQYF
once TRBV6-6 CASSYSGQGTRGYTF